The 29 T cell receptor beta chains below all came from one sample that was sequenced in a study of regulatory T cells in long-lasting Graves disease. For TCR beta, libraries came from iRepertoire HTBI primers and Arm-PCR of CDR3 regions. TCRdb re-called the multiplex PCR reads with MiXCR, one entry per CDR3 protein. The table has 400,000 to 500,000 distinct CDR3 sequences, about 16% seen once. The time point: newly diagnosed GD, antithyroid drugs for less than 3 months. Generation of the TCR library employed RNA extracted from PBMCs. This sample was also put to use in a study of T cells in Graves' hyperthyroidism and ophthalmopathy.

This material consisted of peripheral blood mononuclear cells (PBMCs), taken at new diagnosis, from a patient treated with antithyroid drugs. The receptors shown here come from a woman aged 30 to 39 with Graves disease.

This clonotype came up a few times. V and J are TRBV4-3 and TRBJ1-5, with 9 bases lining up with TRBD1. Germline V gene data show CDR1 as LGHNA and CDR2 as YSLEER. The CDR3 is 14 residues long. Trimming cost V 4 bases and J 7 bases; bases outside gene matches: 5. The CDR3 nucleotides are TGCGCCAGCAGCCCTAGGGGACAGGGACAGCCCCAGCATTTT. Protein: CASSPRGQGQPQHF.

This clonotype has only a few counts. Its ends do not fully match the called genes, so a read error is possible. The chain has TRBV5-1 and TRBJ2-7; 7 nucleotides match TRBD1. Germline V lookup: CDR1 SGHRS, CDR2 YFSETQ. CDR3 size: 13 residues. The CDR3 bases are TGCGCCGGCAGCTTGGCAGGGACAGACGAGCAGTACTTC. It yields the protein CAGSLAGTDEQYF.

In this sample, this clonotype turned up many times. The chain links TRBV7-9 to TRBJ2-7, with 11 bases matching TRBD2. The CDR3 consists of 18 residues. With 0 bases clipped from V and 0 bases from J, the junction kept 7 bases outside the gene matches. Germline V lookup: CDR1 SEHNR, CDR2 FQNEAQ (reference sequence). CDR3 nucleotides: TGTGCCAGCAGCTTAGCCGGGGGGACTAGCGGTTACTCCTACGAGCAGTACTTC. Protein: CASSLAGGTSGYSYEQYF.

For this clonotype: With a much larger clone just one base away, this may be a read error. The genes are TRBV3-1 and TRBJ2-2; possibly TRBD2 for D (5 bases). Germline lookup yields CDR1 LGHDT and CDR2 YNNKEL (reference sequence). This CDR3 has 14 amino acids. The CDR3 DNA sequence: TGTGCCAGCAGCCCGCGAGAGGGCACCGGGGAGCTGGTTTTT. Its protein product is CASSPREGTGELVF. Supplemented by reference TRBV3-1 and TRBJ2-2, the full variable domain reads DTAVSQTPKYLVTQMGNDKSIKCEQNLGHDTMYWYKQDSKKFLKIMFSYNNKELIINETVPNRFSPKSPDKAHLNLHINSLELGDSAVYFCASSPREGTGELVFGEGSRLTVL.

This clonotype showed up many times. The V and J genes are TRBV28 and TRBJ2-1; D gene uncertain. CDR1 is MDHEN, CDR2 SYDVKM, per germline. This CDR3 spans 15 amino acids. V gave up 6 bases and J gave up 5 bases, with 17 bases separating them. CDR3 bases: TGTGCCAGCAGCCTTTGGGGTAGACGGAACAATGAGCAGTTCTTC. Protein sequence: CASSLWGRRNNEQFF.

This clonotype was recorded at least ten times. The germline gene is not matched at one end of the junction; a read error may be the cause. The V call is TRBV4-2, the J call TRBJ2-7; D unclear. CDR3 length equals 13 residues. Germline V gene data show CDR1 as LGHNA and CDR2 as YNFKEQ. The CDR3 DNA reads TGTGCCAGCAGCCAAGCCGGATCCTCCGAGCAGTACTTC. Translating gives CASSQAGSSEQYF.

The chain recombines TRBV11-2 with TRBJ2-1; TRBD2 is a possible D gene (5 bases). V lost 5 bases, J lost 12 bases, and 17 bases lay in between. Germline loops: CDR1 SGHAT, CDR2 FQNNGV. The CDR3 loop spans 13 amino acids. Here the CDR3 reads CASSQEGGRGQFF. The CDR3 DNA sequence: TGTGCCAGCAGCCAAGAAGGAGGTCGGGGGCAGTTCTTC.

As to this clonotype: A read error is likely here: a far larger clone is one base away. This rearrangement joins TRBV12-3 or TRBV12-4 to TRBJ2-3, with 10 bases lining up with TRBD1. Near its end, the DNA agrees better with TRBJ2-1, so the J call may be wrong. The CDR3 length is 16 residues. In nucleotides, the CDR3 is TGTACCAGCTTTGATCCGGAGGACAGGGGGGATAGGGAGCAGTTCTTC. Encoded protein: CTSFDPEDRGDREQFF.

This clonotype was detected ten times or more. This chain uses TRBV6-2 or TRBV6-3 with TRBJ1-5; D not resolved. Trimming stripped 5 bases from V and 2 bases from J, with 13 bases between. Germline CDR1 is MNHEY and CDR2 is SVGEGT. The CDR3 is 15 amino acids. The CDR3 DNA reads TGTGCCAGCAGTCAGCAGTCTCTGGGCAATCAGCCCCAGCATTTT. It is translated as CASSQQSLGNQPQHF.

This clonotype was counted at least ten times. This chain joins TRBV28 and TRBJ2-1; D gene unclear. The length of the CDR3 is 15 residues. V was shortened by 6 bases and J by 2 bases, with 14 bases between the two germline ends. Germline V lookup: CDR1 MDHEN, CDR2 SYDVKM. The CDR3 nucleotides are TGTGCCAGCAGGCCAGTTTTGAGCCCCTACAATGAGCAGTTCTTC. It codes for CASRPVLSPYNEQFF.

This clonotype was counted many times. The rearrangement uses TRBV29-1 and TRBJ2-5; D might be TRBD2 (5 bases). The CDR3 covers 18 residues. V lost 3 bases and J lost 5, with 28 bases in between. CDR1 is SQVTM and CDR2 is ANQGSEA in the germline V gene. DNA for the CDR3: TGCAGCGTTGACCCCCTAGCCGGAGCTAGGGTCATGGGTGAGACCCAGTACTTC. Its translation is CSVDPLAGARVMGETQYF.

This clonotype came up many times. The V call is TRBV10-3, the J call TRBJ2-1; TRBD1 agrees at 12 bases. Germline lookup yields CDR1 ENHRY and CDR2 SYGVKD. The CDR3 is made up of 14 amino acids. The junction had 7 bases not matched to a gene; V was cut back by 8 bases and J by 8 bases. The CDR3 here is CAIGTGGPEDEQFF. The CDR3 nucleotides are TGTGCCATCGGGACAGGGGGCCCGGAGGATGAGCAGTTCTTC.

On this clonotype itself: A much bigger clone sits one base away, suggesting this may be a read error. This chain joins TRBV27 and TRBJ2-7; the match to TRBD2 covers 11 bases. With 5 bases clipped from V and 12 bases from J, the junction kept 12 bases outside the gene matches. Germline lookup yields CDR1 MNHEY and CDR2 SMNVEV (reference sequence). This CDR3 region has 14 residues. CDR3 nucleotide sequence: TGTGCCAGCAGTGGGATTAGCGGGAGGGCGTATCGGTACTTC. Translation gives CASSGISGRAYRYF.

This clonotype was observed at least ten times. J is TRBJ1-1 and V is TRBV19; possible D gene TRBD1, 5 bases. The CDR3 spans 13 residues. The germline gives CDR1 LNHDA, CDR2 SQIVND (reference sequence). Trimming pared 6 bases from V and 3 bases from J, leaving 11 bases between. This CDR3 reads CASRGDVYTEAFF. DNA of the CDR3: TGTGCCAGTAGGGGGGACGTCTACACTGAAGCTTTCTTT.

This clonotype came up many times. The CDR3 bases are TGTGCCAGCAGCGCGAGAAGCGGGAGGTACAATGAGCAGTTCTTC. Translated: CASSARSGRYNEQFF. V gene TRBV12-3 or TRBV12-4 combines with J gene TRBJ2-1; 9 bases fit TRBD2. This CDR3 region has 15 residues. After removal of 6 bases from V and 4 bases from J, the junction contained 7 bases not matched to a gene.

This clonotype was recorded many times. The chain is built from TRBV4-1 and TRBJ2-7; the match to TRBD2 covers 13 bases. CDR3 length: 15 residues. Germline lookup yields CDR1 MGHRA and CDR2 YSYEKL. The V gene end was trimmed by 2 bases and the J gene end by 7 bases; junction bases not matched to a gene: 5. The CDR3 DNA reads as TGCGCCAGCAGCCAACGACTAGCGGGAGGAGTAGAGCAGTACTTC. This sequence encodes CASSQRLAGGVEQYF.

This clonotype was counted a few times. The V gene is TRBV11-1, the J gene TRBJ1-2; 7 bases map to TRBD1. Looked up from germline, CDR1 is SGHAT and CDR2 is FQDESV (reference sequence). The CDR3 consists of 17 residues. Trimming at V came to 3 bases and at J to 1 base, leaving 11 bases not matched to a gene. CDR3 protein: CASSFLGGGGHNYGYTF. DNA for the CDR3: TGTGCCAGCAGCTTCTTAGGGGGCGGCGGACATAACTATGGCTACACCTTC.

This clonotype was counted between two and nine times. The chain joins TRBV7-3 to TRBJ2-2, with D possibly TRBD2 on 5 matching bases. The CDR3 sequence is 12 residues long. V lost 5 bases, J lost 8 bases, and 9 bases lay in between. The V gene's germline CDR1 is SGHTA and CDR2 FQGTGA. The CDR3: CASSLREGELFF. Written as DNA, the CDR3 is TGTGCCAGCAGCCTGAGGGAGGGGGAGCTGTTTTTT.

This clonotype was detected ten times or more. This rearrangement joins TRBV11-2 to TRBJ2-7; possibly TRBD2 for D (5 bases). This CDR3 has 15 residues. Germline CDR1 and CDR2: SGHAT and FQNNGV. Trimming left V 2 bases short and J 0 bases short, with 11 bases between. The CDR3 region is CASSLKRVLSYEQYF. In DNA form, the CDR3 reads TGTGCCAGCAGCTTAAAGAGGGTTCTCTCCTACGAGCAGTACTTC.

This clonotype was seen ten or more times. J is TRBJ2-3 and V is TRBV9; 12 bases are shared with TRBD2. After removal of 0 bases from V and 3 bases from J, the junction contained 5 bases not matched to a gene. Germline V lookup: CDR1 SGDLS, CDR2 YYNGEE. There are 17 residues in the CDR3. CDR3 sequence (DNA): TGTGCCAGCAGCGTAGCGGAACTAGCGGGAGGAACAGATACGCAGTATTTT. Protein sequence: CASSVAELAGGTDTQYF.

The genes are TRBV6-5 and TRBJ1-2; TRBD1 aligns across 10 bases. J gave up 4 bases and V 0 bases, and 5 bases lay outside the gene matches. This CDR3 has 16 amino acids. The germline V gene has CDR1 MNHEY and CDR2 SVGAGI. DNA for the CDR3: TGTGCCAGCAGTTACTCGGGGACAGGGGCGGGCTATGGCTACACCTTC. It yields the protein CASSYSGTGAGYGYTF.

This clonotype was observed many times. This chain's CDR3 is CASSQGGLRTGYTF. In DNA form, the CDR3 reads TGTGCCAGCAGCCAAGGGGGTCTTCGGACTGGCTACACCTTC. This chain joins TRBV3-1 and TRBJ1-2; D remains ambiguous. Germline V gene lookup returns CDR1 LGHDT and CDR2 YNNKEL (reference sequence). The CDR3 consists of 14 residues. Trimming shortened V by 1 base and J by 7 bases, and 13 bases separated the two germline ends.

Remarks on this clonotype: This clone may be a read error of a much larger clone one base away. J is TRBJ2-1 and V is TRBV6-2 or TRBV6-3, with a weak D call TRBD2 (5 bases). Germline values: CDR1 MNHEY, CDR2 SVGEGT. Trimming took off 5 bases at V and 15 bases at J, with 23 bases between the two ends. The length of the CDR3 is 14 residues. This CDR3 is CASSPLPDSSQPFF. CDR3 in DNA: TGTGCCAGCAGTCCGCTCCCGGACTCAAGCCAGCCGTTCTTC.

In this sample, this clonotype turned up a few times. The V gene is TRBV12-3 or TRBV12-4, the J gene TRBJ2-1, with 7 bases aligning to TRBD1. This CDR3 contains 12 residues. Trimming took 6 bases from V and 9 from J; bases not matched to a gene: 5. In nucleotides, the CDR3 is TGTGCCAGCAGATTTGCAGGGGGTGAGCAGTTCTTC. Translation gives CASRFAGGEQFF.

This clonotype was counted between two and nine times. The CDR3 sequence: CASSLRSESVEQFF. The CDR3 DNA reads TGTGCCAGCAGCTTACGGTCCGAAAGTGTTGAGCAGTTCTTC. V usage is TRBV7-2 and J usage is TRBJ2-1, with D unresolved. V was pared by 2 bases and J by 9 bases, with 14 bases between. Germline-derived CDR1 and CDR2 are SGHTA and FQGNSA. The CDR3 length is 14 residues.

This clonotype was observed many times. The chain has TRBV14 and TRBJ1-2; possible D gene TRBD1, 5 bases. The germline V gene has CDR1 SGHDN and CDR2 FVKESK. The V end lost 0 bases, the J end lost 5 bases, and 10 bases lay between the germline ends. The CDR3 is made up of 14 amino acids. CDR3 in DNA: TGTGCCAGCAGCCAAGATCAGGGTGGTTATGGCTACACCTTC. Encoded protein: CASSQDQGGYGYTF.

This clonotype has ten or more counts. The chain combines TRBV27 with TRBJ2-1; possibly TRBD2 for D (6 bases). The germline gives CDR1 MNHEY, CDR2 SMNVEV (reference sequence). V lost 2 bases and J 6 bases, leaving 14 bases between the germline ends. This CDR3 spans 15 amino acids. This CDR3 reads CASSLGGLGTNEQFF. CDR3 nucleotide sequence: TGTGCCAGCAGTTTAGGGGGACTCGGGACCAATGAGCAGTTCTTC.

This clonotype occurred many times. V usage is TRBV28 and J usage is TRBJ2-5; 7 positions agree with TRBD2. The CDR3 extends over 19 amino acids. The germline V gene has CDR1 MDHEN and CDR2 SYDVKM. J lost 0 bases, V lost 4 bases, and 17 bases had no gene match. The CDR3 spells CASSSPPSGTKANQETQYF. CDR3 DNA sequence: TGTGCCAGCAGTTCCCCCCCGAGCGGGACTAAGGCCAACCAAGAGACCCAGTACTTC.

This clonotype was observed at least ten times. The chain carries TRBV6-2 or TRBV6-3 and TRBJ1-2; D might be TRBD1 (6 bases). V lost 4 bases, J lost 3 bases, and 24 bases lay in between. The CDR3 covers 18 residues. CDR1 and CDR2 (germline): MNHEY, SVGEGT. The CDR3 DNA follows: TGTGCCAGCAGTTCGACCTATCGAACAGGGCATCTTGACTATGGCTACACCTTC. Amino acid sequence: CASSSTYRTGHLDYGYTF.